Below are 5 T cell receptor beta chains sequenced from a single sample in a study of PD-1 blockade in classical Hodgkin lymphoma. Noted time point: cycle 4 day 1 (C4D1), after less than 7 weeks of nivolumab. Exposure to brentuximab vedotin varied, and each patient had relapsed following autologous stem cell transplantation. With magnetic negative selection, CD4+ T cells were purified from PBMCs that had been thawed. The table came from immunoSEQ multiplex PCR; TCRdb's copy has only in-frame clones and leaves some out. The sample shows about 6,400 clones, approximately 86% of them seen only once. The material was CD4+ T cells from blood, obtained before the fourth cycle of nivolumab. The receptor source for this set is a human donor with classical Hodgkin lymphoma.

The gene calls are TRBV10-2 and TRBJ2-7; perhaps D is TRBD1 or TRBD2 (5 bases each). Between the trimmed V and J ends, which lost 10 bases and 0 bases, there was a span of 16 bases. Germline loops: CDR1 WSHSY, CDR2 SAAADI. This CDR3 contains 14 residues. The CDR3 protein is CATRPGRISYEQYF. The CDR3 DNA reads TGCGCCACCCGACCGGGACGGATCTCCTACGAGCAGTACTTC.

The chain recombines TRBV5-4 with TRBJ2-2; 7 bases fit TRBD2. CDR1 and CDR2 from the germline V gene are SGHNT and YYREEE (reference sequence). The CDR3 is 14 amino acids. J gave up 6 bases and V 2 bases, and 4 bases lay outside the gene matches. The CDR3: CASSFRLAPGELFF. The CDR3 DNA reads TGTGCCAGCAGCTTTCGACTAGCCCCCGGGGAGCTGTTTTTT.

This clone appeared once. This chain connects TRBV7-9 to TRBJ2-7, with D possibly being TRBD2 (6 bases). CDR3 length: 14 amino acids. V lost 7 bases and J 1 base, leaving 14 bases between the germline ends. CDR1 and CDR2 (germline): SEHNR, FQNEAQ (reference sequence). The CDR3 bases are TGTGCCAGCATGGAGGGCGGGGATTCCTACGAGCAGTACTTC. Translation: CASMEGGDSYEQYF.

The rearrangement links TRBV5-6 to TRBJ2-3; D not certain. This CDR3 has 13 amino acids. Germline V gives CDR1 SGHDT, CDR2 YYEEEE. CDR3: CASSAPSTDTQYF. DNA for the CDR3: TGTGCGAGTAGTGCGCCTAGCACAGATACGCAGTATTTT.

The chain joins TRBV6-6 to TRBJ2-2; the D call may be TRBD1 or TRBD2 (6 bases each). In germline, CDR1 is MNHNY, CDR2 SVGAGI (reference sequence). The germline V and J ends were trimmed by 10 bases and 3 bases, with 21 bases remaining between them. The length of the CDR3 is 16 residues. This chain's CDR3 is CATYGKGGRDTGELFF. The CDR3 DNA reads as TGTGCCACTTACGGCAAAGGGGGGCGCGACACCGGGGAGCTGTTTTTT.